The rows below give T cell receptor beta chains drawn from one sample of a study of Ad26.COV2.S vaccination and SARS-CoV-2 variants. Measured with immunoSEQ multiplex PCR; TCRdb has only the in-frame clones, and not every one. The sample contains around 270,000 clones, around 85% of which appear only once. The specimen was peripheral blood, collected in a trial of Ad26.COV2.S vaccine versus placebo. These TCRs come from a person between 18 and 59 years old who received the Ad26.COV2.S COVID-19 vaccine or a placebo. Both conserved end residues are part of each CDR3. Each record gives: CDR3 length, J gene, V gene, D gene, clone size, CDR3 protein, CDR3 DNA. The D gene is left open where the match is weak. Not all rows give a size; the values are once, few, many and, for expanded clones, a class.

12,TRBJ1-1,TRBV28,.,.,CASSTLRAEAFF,TGTGCCAGCAGTACCTTAAGGGCTGAAGCTTTCTTT
18,TRBJ2-5,TRBV9,TRBD1,.,CASSRNSIQGAGGETQYF,TGTGCCAGCAGCCGAAACAGCATCCAGGGGGCAGGCGGAGAGACCCAGTACTTC
16,TRBJ2-2,TRBV5-8,TRBD1,.,CASSLLSGGDAGELFF,TGTGCCAGCAGCTTGCTGTCAGGGGGCGACGCCGGGGAGCTGTTTTTT
16,TRBJ1-3,TRBV15,.,.,CATSRDRAGPGNTIYF,TGTGCCACCAGCAGAGATCGGGCAGGGCCGGGAAACACCATATATTTT
15,TRBJ1-1,TRBV6-4,.,.,CASSEGGGRGTEAFF,TGTGCCAGCAGTGAAGGAGGGGGGAGAGGCACTGAAGCTTTCTTT
15,TRBJ2-1,TRBV10-3,TRBD2,.,CAISDGTSGSNEQFF,TGTGCCATCAGTGATGGGACTAGCGGGAGTAATGAGCAGTTCTTC
17,TRBJ2-3,TRBV11-2,TRBD2,.,CASSLEPGLVRTDTQYF,TGTGCCAGCAGCTTAGAACCGGGACTAGTGCGCACAGATACGCAGTATTTT
15,TRBJ1-1,TRBV4-3,.,.,CASSQDNGVNTEAFF,TGCGCCAGCAGCCAAGATAACGGGGTGAACACTGAAGCTTTCTTT
15,TRBJ1-1,TRBV6-6,.,.,CASGTPKQGNTEAFF,TGTGCCAGCGGGACCCCTAAACAGGGGAACACTGAAGCTTTCTTT
15,TRBJ1-4,TRBV5-1,TRBD1,once,CASSGTGATNEKLFF,TGCGCCAGCAGCGGGACAGGGGCAACTAATGAAAAACTGTTTTTT
12,TRBJ2-5,TRBV7-2,.,.,CASSFHKKTQYF,TGTGCCAGCAGCTTTCATAAGAAGACCCAGTACTTC
12,TRBJ1-4,TRBV30,.,.,CAWSPLNEKLFF,TGTGCCTGGAGTCCTTTAAATGAAAAACTGTTTTTT